Shown below are 31 T cell receptor beta chains from a single sample sequenced in a study of OX40 agonist ivuxolimab in advanced cancers. The table came from immunoSEQ multiplex PCR; TCRdb's copy has only in-frame clones and leaves some out. The repertoire includes 50,000 or so clones, roughly 84% of them detected once, and about 4.8% sits in the top ten. The starting material was CD4+ or CD8+ T cells sorted from blood, obtained in a trial of the OX40 agonist ivuxolimab. The receptors come from an adult with an advanced solid tumor such as melanoma, head and neck, liver or kidney cancer.

CDR3 protein: CASSLRQLSTDTQYF. Written as DNA, the CDR3 is TGTGCCAGTAGTCTAAGACAGTTGAGCACAGATACGCAGTATTTT. J is TRBJ2-3 and V is TRBV19, with a possible D match to TRBD1 (5 bases). Trimming shortened V by 5 bases and J by 0 bases, and 12 bases separated the two germline ends. CDR3 length: 15 residues. Per germline, CDR1 LNHDA and CDR2 SQIVND (reference sequence).

Only a few counts were recorded for this clone. V is TRBV10-3 and J is TRBJ1-5; TRBD1 agrees at 11 bases. Looked up from germline, CDR1 is ENHRY and CDR2 is SYGVKD. Trimming took 0 bases from V and 4 from J; bases not matched to a gene: 5. This CDR3 is built from 17 residues. CDR3: CAISESGGTGGNQPQHF. DNA of the CDR3: TGTGCCATCAGTGAGTCGGGGGGGACAGGGGGTAATCAGCCCCAGCATTTT.

This clone appeared a few times. This rearrangement joins TRBV7-2 to TRBJ2-5; no reliable D call. From germline, CDR1 is SGHTA and CDR2 FQGNSA. CDR3 length: 13 amino acids. V gave up 3 bases and J gave up 4 bases, with 9 bases separating them. The CDR3 protein is CASSFGLRETQYF. The DNA for the CDR3 is TGTGCCAGCAGCTTCGGGCTTAGAGAGACCCAGTACTTC.

The J gene is TRBJ2-6, the V gene TRBV5-1; 8 nucleotides agree with TRBD2. The CDR3 has 18 amino acids. Trimming at V came to 0 bases and at J to 2 bases, leaving 7 bases not matched to a gene. Germline CDR1 SGHRS, CDR2 YFSETQ. The CDR3 DNA reads as TGCGCCAGCAGCTTGGCGGGCGACGGGGGGGCTGGGGCCAACGTCCTGACTTTC. Protein: CASSLAGDGGAGANVLTF. The entire variable domain, with the rest obtained from reference TRBV5-1 and TRBJ2-6, is as follows: KAGVTQTPRYLIKTRGQQVTLSCSPISGHRSVSWYQQTPGQGLQFLFEYFSETQRNKGNFPGRFSGRQFSNSRSEMNVSTLELGDSALYLCASSLAGDGGAGANVLTFGAGSRLTVL.

By share, this clone counts as medium-sized. The chain recombines TRBV21-1 with TRBJ1-2. TRBV21-1 is reported as a pseudogene. CDR3 length equals 18 residues. The CDR3: CASSTNQRGQQHNYGYTF. CDR3 in DNA: TGTGCCAGCAGCACAAACCAGCGGGGGCAACAACATAACTATGGCTACACCTTC.

This rearrangement joins TRBV27 to TRBJ2-5; D uncertain. Gene TRBJ2-7 matches the end of the DNA better, so the J call may be wrong. CDR3 length equals 13 residues. Germline loops: CDR1 MNHEY, CDR2 SMNVEV (reference sequence). This CDR3 reads CASSFARSYEQYF. The DNA of the CDR3 is TGTGCCAGCAGTTTTGCTCGCTCCTACGAGCAGTACTTC.

This chain joins TRBV28 and TRBJ2-7; 8 nucleotides line up with TRBD1. Trimming took 6 bases from V and 7 from J; bases not matched to a gene: 8. Germline V lookup: CDR1 MDHEN, CDR2 SYDVKM. This CDR3 is 13 amino acids long. The CDR3 region is CASRPGQAREQYF. Here the CDR3 DNA reads TGTGCCAGCAGACCGGGACAGGCCAGGGAGCAGTACTTC.

The V call is TRBV28, the J call TRBJ2-3; 7 nucleotides align to TRBD2. CDR1 and CDR2 from the germline V gene are MDHEN and SYDVKM. Trimming took 3 bases from V and 0 from J; bases not matched to a gene: 9. CDR3 length equals 17 residues. CDR3 loop: CASSFPPGGPSTDTQYF. Written as DNA, the CDR3 is TGTGCCAGCAGTTTTCCCCCGGGAGGCCCTAGCACAGATACGCAGTATTTT.

This chain links TRBV29-1 with TRBJ1-1; maybe TRBD1 (6 bases). The CDR3 length is 12 residues. Germline V gene lookup returns CDR1 SQVTM and CDR2 ANQGSEA. V was trimmed by 7 bases and J by 6 bases, leaving 15 bases between them. This chain's CDR3 is CSALQGSAEAFF. The CDR3 DNA reads TGCAGCGCCCTACAGGGTAGTGCTGAAGCTTTCTTT.

The CDR3 nucleotides are TGTGCCACCAGCAGAGATCTGGCAGGACGCGGTGAAAAACTGTTTTTT. Translating gives CATSRDLAGRGEKLFF. The chain combines TRBV15 with TRBJ1-4, with unresolved D. The CDR3 is made up of 16 amino acids. Germline values: CDR1 LNHNV, CDR2 YYDKDF (reference sequence). V was shortened by 0 bases and J by 7 bases, with 15 bases between the two germline ends. The full variable domain, rest sourced from reference TRBV15 and TRBJ1-4, is DAMVIQNPRYQVTQFGKPVTLSCSQTLNHNVMYWYQQKSSQAPKLLFHYYDKDFNNEADTPDNFQSRRPNTSFCFLDIRSPGLGDTAMYLCATSRDLAGRGEKLFFGSGTQLSVL.

This chain links TRBV7-2 with TRBJ2-5; TRBD2 matches 9 bases. Germline-derived CDR1 and CDR2 are SGHTA and FQGNSA. V was clipped by 0 bases and J by 5 bases; unmatched bases: 10. CDR3 length: 17 residues. This CDR3 is CASSLAPRDSGRETQYF. The CDR3 nucleotides are TGTGCCAGCAGCTTAGCACCGAGGGACAGCGGGAGGGAGACCCAGTACTTC.

The chain joins TRBV7-3 to TRBJ2-3, with 12 bases matching TRBD2. The CDR3 sequence is 16 residues long. Germline V gene sequence: CDR1 SGHTA, CDR2 FQGTGA. After removal of 5 bases from V and 1 base from J, the junction contained 4 bases not matched to a gene. The CDR3 protein is CASSKTSGSGTDTQYF. The CDR3 bases are TGTGCCAGCAGCAAGACTAGCGGGAGTGGCACAGATACGCAGTATTTT.

This clone was counted only a few times. V gene TRBV29-1 combines with J gene TRBJ2-5; D not certain. Germline V gene data show CDR1 as SQVTM and CDR2 as ANQGSEA. V lost 5 bases, J lost 5 bases, and 3 bases lay in between. The CDR3 has 9 residues. The CDR3 DNA reads as TGCAGCGTTTGGGAGACCCAGTACTTC. It translates to CSVWETQYF.

The J gene is TRBJ2-3, the V gene TRBV4-1; 9 bases align to TRBD2. The germline V gene has CDR1 MGHRA and CDR2 YSYEKL. The V segment lost 0 bases and the J segment 4 bases; nucleotides outside the gene matches: 5. The CDR3 contains 16 residues. CDR3: CASSQEPRGGADTQYF. The DNA for the CDR3 is TGCGCCAGCAGCCAAGAACCTCGCGGGGGGGCAGATACGCAGTATTTT.

The sample holds a few counts of this clone. The chain joins TRBV2 to TRBJ1-6; maybe TRBD1 (5 bases). The CDR3 loop spans 12 amino acids. CDR1 and CDR2 (germline): SNHLY, FYNNEI. Between the trimmed V and J ends, which lost 5 bases and 12 bases, there was a span of 11 bases. CDR3 region: CASSLPGQPLHF. The CDR3 DNA reads TGTGCCAGCAGTCTGCCAGGACAACCCCTCCACTTT.

The chain couples TRBV28 to TRBJ1-4, with D perhaps matching TRBD1 (5 bases). CDR3 length: 14 residues. Germline loops: CDR1 MDHEN, CDR2 SYDVKM. The V and J ends lost 8 bases and 2 bases respectively, with 12 bases between them. DNA of the CDR3: TGTGCCAGCGGGGGGGGACGGACTAATGAAAAACTGTTTTTT. Protein product: CASGGGRTNEKLFF.

J is TRBJ2-7 and V is TRBV19; maybe TRBD1 (5 bases). Per the germline V gene, CDR1 is LNHDA and CDR2 is SQIVND (reference sequence). The CDR3 loop spans 13 amino acids. Trimming left V 6 bases short and J 9 bases short, with 18 bases between. This CDR3 is CASSLGAGRRQYF. The CDR3 DNA follows: TGTGCCAGTAGCCTAGGGGCAGGTCGGAGGCAGTACTTC.

The V and J genes are TRBV5-6 and TRBJ1-1; no definite D call. Germline CDR1 SGHDT, CDR2 YYEEEE. The CDR3 length is 14 residues. V was shortened by 4 bases and J by 0 bases, with 10 bases between the two germline ends. CDR3 nucleotide sequence: TGTGCCAGCAGCCTGGGTCACGTGAACACTGAAGCTTTCTTT. Residues: CASSLGHVNTEAFF.

This rearrangement joins TRBV28 to TRBJ2-7; 11 bases align to TRBD1. CDR1 MDHEN and CDR2 SYDVKM come from the germline V gene. The CDR3 has 14 residues. V was pared by 5 bases and J by 2 bases, with 2 bases of the junction left unmatched. CDR3 nucleotide sequence: TGTGCCAGCAGTCAGGACAGGGGGCCCTACGAGCAGTACTTC. It is translated as CASSQDRGPYEQYF. Full variable domain (remainder filled in from reference TRBV28 and TRBJ2-7): DVKVTQSSRYLVKRTGEKVFLECVQDMDHENMFWYRQDPGLGLRLIYFSYDVKMKEKGDIPEGYSVSREKKERFSLILESASTNQTSMYLCASSQDRGPYEQYFGPGTRLTVT.

The chain combines TRBV9 with TRBJ1-2; possibly TRBD1 for D (5 bases). Trimming removed 2 bases at V and 3 bases at J, with 11 bases between. The CDR3 is made up of 14 amino acids. The germline V gene encodes CDR1 SGDLS and CDR2 YYNGEE. CDR3 residues: CASSVGTDHYGYTF. The CDR3 bases are TGTGCCAGCAGCGTCGGGACGGACCACTATGGCTACACCTTC.

The chain employs TRBV7-3 and TRBJ2-5; TRBD1 aligns across 8 bases. V lost 2 bases to trimming and J lost 0 bases; unmatched junction nucleotides: 2. This CDR3 region has 15 residues. Germline CDR1 reads SGHTA; CDR2 reads FQGTGA. CDR3 in amino acids: CASSLGQGNQETQYF. The CDR3 DNA sequence: TGTGCCAGCAGCTTAGGACAGGGAAACCAAGAGACCCAGTACTTC.

The chain has TRBV6-4 and TRBJ2-7; D ambiguous. With 5 bases removed from V and 4 bases from J, the gap between germline ends came to 12 bases. CDR1 is MRHNA, CDR2 SNTAGT, per germline. There are 13 residues in the CDR3. This CDR3 is CASSQMDGYEQYF. The DNA for the CDR3 is TGTGCCAGCAGTCAAATGGACGGGTACGAGCAGTACTTC.

The chain carries TRBV10-3 and TRBJ2-3, with D perhaps given as TRBD1 or TRBD2 (5 bases each). Trimming took off 7 bases at V and 1 base at J, with 9 bases between the two ends. CDR1 is ENHRY, CDR2 SYGVKD, per germline. The CDR3 covers 13 residues. The CDR3 region has the DNA TGTGCCATCACCCGGGACCGCACAGATACGCAGTATTTT. As protein: CAITRDRTDTQYF.

The chain has TRBV7-2 and TRBJ2-3; 7 nucleotides agree with TRBD1. CDR3 length: 15 residues. After removal of 5 bases from V and 3 bases from J, the junction contained 8 bases not matched to a gene. The germline V gene encodes CDR1 SGHTA and CDR2 FQGNSA. The CDR3 nucleotides are TGTGCCAGCAGCCAAGCCGGGACAGTAACAGATACGCAGTATTTT. It encodes CASSQAGTVTDTQYF.

CDR3 bases: TGTGCCAGCAGCTTAGCAGGGGCGACTGGGGGGGCCAATCAGCCCCAGCATTTT. This gives the protein CASSLAGATGGANQPQHF. V usage is TRBV7-6 and J usage is TRBJ1-5, with D maybe TRBD1 (6 bases). The CDR3 totals 18 residues. Looked up from germline, CDR1 is SGHVS and CDR2 is FNYEAQ. V shed 0 bases and J shed 3 bases, with 18 bases lying between them.

This clone has just a few counts. The chain joins TRBV13 to TRBJ2-3; D is unresolved. This CDR3 has 16 amino acids. The germline gives CDR1 PRHDT, CDR2 FYEKMQ (reference sequence). Trimming took off 0 bases at V and 0 bases at J, with 10 bases between the two ends. CDR3 sequence (DNA): TGTGCCAGCAGCTTAGGCGACGTCCCTAGCACAGATACGCAGTATTTT. Translation gives CASSLGDVPSTDTQYF. The whole variable domain, remainder taken from reference TRBV13 and TRBJ2-3, is AAGVIQSPRHLIKEKRETATLKCYPIPRHDTVYWYQQGPGQDPQFLISFYEKMQSDKGSIPDRFSAQQFSDYHSELNMSSLELGDSALYFCASSLGDVPSTDTQYFGPGTRLTVL.

The chain recombines TRBV6-1 with TRBJ1-1; D remains ambiguous. V shed 6 bases and J shed 0 bases, with 11 bases lying between them. From germline, CDR1 is MNHNS and CDR2 SASEGT. The CDR3 has 14 residues. The CDR3 loop is CASRPGMMNTEAFF. CDR3 bases: TGTGCCAGCAGGCCCGGGATGATGAACACTGAAGCTTTCTTT.

This chain links TRBV19 with TRBJ2-3, with D perhaps matching TRBD2 (5 bases). The CDR3 length is 14 residues. The germline V and J ends were trimmed by 5 bases and 1 base, with 10 bases remaining between them. Germline values: CDR1 LNHDA, CDR2 SQIVND (reference sequence). The CDR3 here is CASSGRRGTDTQYF. CDR3 sequence (DNA): TGTGCCAGTAGTGGGAGAAGAGGCACAGATACGCAGTATTTT.

This clone was counted once. This rearrangement joins TRBV10-3 to TRBJ2-7; TRBD2 matches 7 bases. CDR3 size: 14 residues. Unmatched junction bases numbered 5, after V lost 2 bases and J lost 4 bases. Germline V gene lookup returns CDR1 ENHRY and CDR2 SYGVKD. This CDR3 is CAISEGRGGYEQYF. The CDR3 nucleotides are TGTGCCATCAGTGAGGGGCGGGGAGGGTACGAGCAGTACTTC.

The chain recombines TRBV2 with TRBJ2-7; D is possibly TRBD1 (7 bases). The CDR3 totals 13 residues. The germline CDR1 and CDR2 sequences are SNHLY and FYNNEI. V lost 4 bases to trimming and J lost 3 bases, with 10 bases between them. DNA of the CDR3: TGTGCCAGCAGTGGACAGGGAGGCTACGAGCAGTACTTC. It yields the protein CASSGQGGYEQYF.

The chain carries TRBV6-1 and TRBJ2-7; 9 bases map to TRBD1. Germline V CDR1 and CDR2: MNHNS, SASEGT. The J segment lost 5 bases and the V segment lost 7 bases, leaving 9 bases of the junction unmatched. The CDR3 extends over 14 amino acids. CDR3 bases: TGTGCCAGCAAGCCGGGACAGGGTCACAACGAGCAGTACTTC. This codes for CASKPGQGHNEQYF.